The 27 T cell receptor beta chains below come from one sample, sequenced in a study of T cell responses to AZD1222 COVID-19 vaccine. TCRdb keeps only in-frame clones here, not all; method: immunoSEQ multiplex PCR. The sample has 150,000 to 200,000 clones; roughly 93% are singletons. The sample consisted of peripheral blood, taken on day 0 of AZD1222 vaccination. The receptors originated from an adult in good health.

Regarding this clone: Other nucleotide sequences from this sample produce the same CDR3. This chain uses TRBV15 with TRBJ1-1; D unclear. Between the trimmed V and J ends, which lost 0 bases and 1 base, there was a span of 3 bases. CDR3 length equals 13 residues. Germline CDR1 and CDR2: LNHNV and YYDKDF (reference sequence). CDR3 sequence (DNA): TGTGCCACCAGCAGAGAGGGGAACACTGAAGCTTTCTTT. Translation gives CATSREGNTEAFF.

V gene TRBV5-1 combines with J gene TRBJ2-2; D unresolved. The germline V gene encodes CDR1 SGHRS and CDR2 YFSETQ. CDR3 length equals 16 residues. V was trimmed by 2 bases and J by 2 bases, leaving 13 bases between them. The CDR3 reads CASSFTADLNTGELFF. CDR3 in DNA: TGCGCCAGCAGCTTTACAGCCGATCTAAACACCGGGGAGCTGTTTTTT.

The V call is TRBV27, the J call TRBJ1-4; D possibly corresponds to TRBD1 (5 bases). Trimming took 6 bases from V and 5 from J, leaving 13 bases between them. Per germline, CDR1 MNHEY and CDR2 SMNVEV (reference sequence). CDR3 size: 14 residues. CDR3 protein: CASRPTAQNEKLFF. In DNA form, the CDR3 reads TGTGCCAGCAGGCCGACAGCGCAGAATGAAAAACTGTTTTTT. Complete variable domain (other parts from reference TRBV27 and TRBJ1-4): EAQVTQNPRYLITVTGKKLTVTCSQNMNHEYMSWYRQDPGLGLRQIYYSMNVEVTDKGDVPEGYKVSRKEKRNFPLILESPSPNQTSLYFCASRPTAQNEKLFFGSGTQLSVL.

This clone was seen more than once but under ten times. The chain employs TRBV7-2 and TRBJ1-6; unclear D gene. The CDR3 is made up of 15 amino acids. The V gene's germline CDR1 is SGHTA and CDR2 FQGNSA. The V end was cut by 7 bases, the J end by 10 bases, with 20 bases between. CDR3 nucleotides: TGTGCCAGCACCCTTACCCCAGGTTATGGCTCACCCCTCCACTTT. Protein sequence: CASTLTPGYGSPLHF.

The chain uses TRBV7-6 and TRBJ1-3; no clear D gene. Looked up from germline, CDR1 is SGHVS and CDR2 is FNYEAQ. V was clipped by 6 bases and J by 0 bases, with 12 bases between them. This CDR3 spans 15 amino acids. CDR3 protein: CASRQDTTSGNTIYF. The CDR3 region has the DNA TGTGCCAGCAGACAAGACACCACCTCTGGAAACACCATATATTTT.

This clone was recorded once. The rearrangement links TRBV7-9 to TRBJ2-2; a possible D gene is TRBD1 (5 bases). Trimming left V 1 base short and J 7 bases short, with 16 bases between. From germline, CDR1 is SEHNR and CDR2 FQNEAQ (reference sequence). The CDR3 has 16 residues. CDR3 bases: TGTGCCAGCAGCTTAGTGCTCAGGGCACGGAACGGGGAGCTGTTTTTT. Its protein is CASSLVLRARNGELFF.

V is TRBV9 and J is TRBJ1-3, with D possibly being TRBD1 (6 bases). Trimming pared 0 bases from V and 0 bases from J, leaving 13 bases between. The germline CDR1 and CDR2 sequences are SGDLS and YYNGEE. The CDR3 contains 17 residues. The CDR3 protein is CASSVDIRRGSGNTIYF. Here the CDR3 DNA reads TGTGCCAGCAGCGTAGATATCCGCAGGGGCTCTGGAAACACCATATATTTT.

The V call is TRBV6-5, the J call TRBJ1-1, with TRBD1 identical over 7 bases. J was trimmed by 3 bases and V by 7 bases; bases with no gene match: 8. CDR1 MNHEY and CDR2 SVGAGI come from the germline V gene. The CDR3 covers 14 residues. The CDR3 region has the DNA TGTGCCAGCACTGTACGACAGGGTGACACTGAAGCTTTCTTT. Protein: CASTVRQGDTEAFF.

V is TRBV18 and J is TRBJ2-5; 7 nucleotides align to TRBD1. There are 14 residues in the CDR3. The V and J ends lost 6 bases and 7 bases, in that order; junction bases with no gene match: 11. CDR1 and CDR2 (germline): KGHSH, LQKENI. The CDR3 nucleotides are TGTGCCAGCTCGCCTGACAGGGTAAAGGGGACCCAGTACTTC. Translated, it gives CASSPDRVKGTQYF.

This chain links TRBV7-9 with TRBJ2-1; D is ambiguous. The CDR3 loop spans 11 amino acids. Germline V lookup: CDR1 SEHNR, CDR2 FQNEAQ (reference sequence). Trimming shortened V by 5 bases and J by 8 bases, and 7 bases separated the two germline ends. In DNA form, the CDR3 reads TGTGCCAGCAGCCCCAATGATGAGCAGTTCTTC. Amino acid sequence: CASSPNDEQFF. The variable domain in full, completed from reference TRBV7-9 and TRBJ2-1, reads DTGVSQNPRHKITKRGQNVTFRCDPISEHNRLYWYRQTLGQGPEFLTYFQNEAQLEKSRLLSDRFSAERPKGSFSTLEIQRTEQGDSAMYLCASSPNDEQFFGPGTRLTVL.

This sequence joins TRBV19 and TRBJ1-5; D perhaps matches TRBD1 (5 bases). Germline assignment: CDR1 LNHDA and CDR2 SQIVND (reference sequence). The length of the CDR3 is 13 residues. V was cut by 5 bases and J by 7 bases, with 12 bases left in between. The CDR3 region is CASSQGREQPQHF. The CDR3 DNA sequence: TGTGCCAGTAGTCAGGGTAGGGAACAGCCCCAGCATTTT.

The gene calls are TRBV19 and TRBJ1-5; D may be TRBD1 (5 bases). The CDR3 length is 15 residues. Germline CDR1 LNHDA, CDR2 SQIVND (reference sequence). V was trimmed by 7 bases and J by 6 bases, leaving 19 bases between them. The CDR3 bases are TGTGCCAGTACCCAGGGCAGGGCCGCGGTTCAGCCCCAGCATTTT. It codes for CASTQGRAAVQPQHF.

V and J are TRBV21-1 and TRBJ1-1; the listed D gene, TRBD1, was not tested against the DNA. TRBV21-1 is labeled a pseudogene. The CDR3 covers 14 residues. CDR3 loop: CASSTSNLHTEAFF. The CDR3 DNA reads as TGTGCCAGCAGCACCAGTAACCTTCACACTGAAGCTTTCTTT.

The rearrangement uses TRBV18 and TRBJ2-7, with TRBD1 matching over 7 bases. CDR1 KGHSH and CDR2 LQKENI come from the germline V gene. CDR3 length: 12 amino acids. The V gene end was trimmed by 5 bases and the J gene end by 7 bases; junction bases not matched to a gene: 5. The CDR3 reads CASSKQGREQYF. CDR3 in DNA: TGTGCCAGCTCAAAACAGGGGAGAGAGCAGTACTTC.

This chain connects TRBV2 to TRBJ1-2; D ambiguous. In germline, CDR1 is SNHLY, CDR2 FYNNEI. The CDR3 contains 13 residues. Trimming shortened V by 6 bases and J by 5 bases, and 13 bases separated the two germline ends. The CDR3 DNA reads as TGTGCCAGCAGCCAATTGGCTATTTATGGCTACACCTTC. Translating it yields CASSQLAIYGYTF.

V gene TRBV5-1 combines with J gene TRBJ2-7; maybe TRBD1 (6 bases). V was cut by 1 base and J by 2 bases, with 10 bases left in between. The germline V gene has CDR1 SGHRS and CDR2 YFSETQ. This CDR3 spans 14 amino acids. The CDR3 nucleotides are TGCGCCAGCAGCTTGAGGGGGACAACCTACGAGCAGTACTTC. It is translated as CASSLRGTTYEQYF.

The rearrangement joins TRBV29-1 to TRBJ2-3; 10 bases map to TRBD2. Trimming at V came to 0 bases and at J to 6 bases, leaving 12 bases not matched to a gene. The CDR3 spans 17 residues. Germline loops: CDR1 SQVTM, CDR2 ANQGSEA. Here the CDR3 reads CSVEDPPIAGGWDTQYF. The CDR3 DNA sequence: TGCAGCGTTGAAGATCCTCCAATAGCGGGGGGATGGGATACGCAGTATTTT.

V and J are TRBV3-1 (or the pseudogene TRBV3-2) and TRBJ2-1; the match to TRBD2 covers 9 bases. With V trimmed by 4 bases and J by 7 bases, 14 bases remained unmatched. This CDR3 is 17 amino acids long. CDR1 LGHDT and CDR2 YNNKEL come from the germline V gene (reference sequence). This CDR3 is CASSPPWAGGPMNEQFF. The CDR3 DNA follows: TGTGCCAGCAGCCCACCGTGGGCGGGGGGGCCAATGAATGAGCAGTTCTTC.

The chain links TRBV5-1 to TRBJ2-7; D may be TRBD2 (6 bases). Germline CDR1 SGHRS, CDR2 YFSETQ. Trimming took off 10 bases at V and 6 bases at J, with 14 bases between the two ends. CDR3 length: 11 amino acids. CDR3 DNA: TGCGCCTCACAGGACGGGGGCGAGCAGTACTTC. Protein: CASQDGGEQYF.

V gene TRBV2 combines with J gene TRBJ1-4; D might be TRBD1 (6 bases). The CDR3 has 12 amino acids. Germline V gene lookup returns CDR1 SNHLY and CDR2 FYNNEI. The germline V and J ends were trimmed by 6 bases and 7 bases, with 9 bases remaining between them. Here the CDR3 reads CASRNRVEKLFF. The CDR3 nucleotides are TGTGCCAGCAGGAACAGGGTTGAAAAACTGTTTTTT.

J is TRBJ1-2 and V is TRBV4-1, with D unresolved. V lost 1 base and J 1 base, leaving 19 bases between the germline ends. This CDR3 is built from 18 residues. CDR1 and CDR2 (germline): MGHRA, YSYEKL. The CDR3 sequence is CASSQGGSGLTHNYGYTF. Written as DNA, the CDR3 is TGCGCCAGCAGCCAAGGAGGTTCCGGACTGACTCATAACTATGGCTACACCTTC.

The chain employs TRBV18 and TRBJ1-5; D is undetermined. V shed 1 base and J shed 8 bases, with 9 bases lying between them. The germline V gene has CDR1 KGHSH and CDR2 LQKENI. This CDR3 spans 13 amino acids. The CDR3 DNA follows: TGTGCCAGCTCACCACGGGAACGGGAGCCCCAGCATTTT. Translation gives CASSPREREPQHF.

The chain has TRBV27 and TRBJ2-7; D perhaps matches TRBD2 (5 bases). Between the trimmed V and J ends, which lost 7 bases and 5 bases, there was a span of 18 bases. This CDR3 contains 14 residues. Germline lookup yields CDR1 MNHEY and CDR2 SMNVEV (reference sequence). The CDR3 region is CASIGKTASHEQYF. CDR3 nucleotide sequence: TGTGCCAGCATCGGGAAAACGGCAAGCCACGAGCAGTACTTC.

V and J are TRBV4-1 and TRBJ2-2; TRBD2 matches 10 bases. After removal of 0 bases from V and 6 bases from J, the junction contained 10 bases not matched to a gene. The germline gives CDR1 MGHRA, CDR2 YSYEKL. There are 18 residues in the CDR3. The CDR3 region has the DNA TGCGCCAGCAGCCAAGATTATCGGCTAGCGGGAGTTCCCGGGGAGCTGTTTTTT. Translating gives CASSQDYRLAGVPGELFF.

The chain joins TRBV6-5 to TRBJ1-1; D gene ambiguous. This CDR3 is built from 13 residues. Trimming cost V 2 bases and J 8 bases, with 12 bases left between them. The germline gives CDR1 MNHEY, CDR2 SVGAGI. The CDR3 loop reads CASSYGGGIEAFF. The CDR3 DNA is TGTGCCAGCAGTTACGGCGGCGGAATAGAAGCTTTCTTT.

The count of this clone is one. This rearrangement joins TRBV4-1 to TRBJ1-2; D unresolved. The CDR3 extends over 12 amino acids. Germline CDR1 is MGHRA and CDR2 is YSYEKL. The germline V and J ends were trimmed by 3 bases and 8 bases, with 10 bases remaining between them. CDR3 sequence reads: CASSHGWNGYTF. The DNA of the CDR3 is TGCGCCAGCAGCCACGGATGGAACGGCTACACCTTC.

J is TRBJ2-1 and V is TRBV3-1 (or the pseudogene TRBV3-2); 10 positions match TRBD2. In germline, CDR1 is LGHDT, CDR2 YNNKEL (reference sequence). This CDR3 region has 18 residues. Trimming at V came to 6 bases and at J to 0 bases, leaving 11 bases not matched to a gene. The CDR3 sequence is CASSRTSGLRSSYNEQFF. The CDR3 DNA sequence: TGTGCCAGCAGTCGGACTAGCGGTCTCCGAAGCTCCTACAATGAGCAGTTCTTC.